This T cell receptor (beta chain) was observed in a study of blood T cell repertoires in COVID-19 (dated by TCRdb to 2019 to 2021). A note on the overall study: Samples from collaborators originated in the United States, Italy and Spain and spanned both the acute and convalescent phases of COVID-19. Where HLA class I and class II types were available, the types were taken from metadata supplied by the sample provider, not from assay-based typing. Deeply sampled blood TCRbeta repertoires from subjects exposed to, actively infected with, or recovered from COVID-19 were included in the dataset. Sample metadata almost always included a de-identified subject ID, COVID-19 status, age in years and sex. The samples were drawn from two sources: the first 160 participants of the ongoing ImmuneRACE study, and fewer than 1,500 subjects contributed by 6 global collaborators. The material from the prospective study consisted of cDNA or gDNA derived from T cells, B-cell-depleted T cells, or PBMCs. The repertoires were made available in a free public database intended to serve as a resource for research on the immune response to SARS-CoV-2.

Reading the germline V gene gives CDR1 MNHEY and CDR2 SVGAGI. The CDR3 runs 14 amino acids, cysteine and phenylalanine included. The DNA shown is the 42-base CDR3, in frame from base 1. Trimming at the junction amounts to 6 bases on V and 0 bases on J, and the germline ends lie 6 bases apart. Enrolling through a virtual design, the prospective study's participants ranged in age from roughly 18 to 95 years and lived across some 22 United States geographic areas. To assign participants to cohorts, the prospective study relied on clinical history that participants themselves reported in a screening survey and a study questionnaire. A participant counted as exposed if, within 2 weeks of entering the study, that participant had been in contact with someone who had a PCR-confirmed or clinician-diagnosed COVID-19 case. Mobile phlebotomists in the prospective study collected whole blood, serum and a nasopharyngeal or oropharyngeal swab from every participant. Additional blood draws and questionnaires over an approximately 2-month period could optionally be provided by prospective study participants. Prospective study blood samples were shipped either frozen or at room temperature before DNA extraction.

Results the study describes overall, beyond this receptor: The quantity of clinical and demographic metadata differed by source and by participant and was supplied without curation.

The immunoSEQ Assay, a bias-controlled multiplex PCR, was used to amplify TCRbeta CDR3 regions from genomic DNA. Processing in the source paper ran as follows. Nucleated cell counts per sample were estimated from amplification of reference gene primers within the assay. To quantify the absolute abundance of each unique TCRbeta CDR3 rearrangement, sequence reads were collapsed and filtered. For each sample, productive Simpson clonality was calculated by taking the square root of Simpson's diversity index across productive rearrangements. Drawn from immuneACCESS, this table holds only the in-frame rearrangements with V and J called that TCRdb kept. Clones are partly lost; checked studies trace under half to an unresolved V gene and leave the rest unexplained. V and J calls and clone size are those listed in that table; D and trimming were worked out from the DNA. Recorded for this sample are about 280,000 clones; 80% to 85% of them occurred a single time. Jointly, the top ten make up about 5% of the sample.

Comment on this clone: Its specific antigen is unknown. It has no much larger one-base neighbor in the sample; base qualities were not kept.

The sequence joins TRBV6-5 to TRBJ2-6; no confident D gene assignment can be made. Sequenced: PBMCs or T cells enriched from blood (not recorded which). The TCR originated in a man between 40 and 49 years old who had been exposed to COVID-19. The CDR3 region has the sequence CASRLISGANVLTF. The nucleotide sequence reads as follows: TGTGCCAGCAGGTTAATCTCTGGGGCCAACGTCCTGACTTTC.